This T cell receptor beta chain was sequenced in a study of cytomegalovirus exposure and HLA in healthy donors. The CDR3 consists of 14 residues. The V gene's germline CDR1 is SNHLY and CDR2 FYNNEI. The V segment lost 8 bases and the J segment 10 bases; nucleotides outside the gene matches: 11. Comments on this clone: Its cognate antigen is unknown.

Overall study results and limits: Published work reported that the classifier diagnosed cytomegalovirus status with high specificity and sensitivity. In a later analysis, productive TCRs from donors in an Asian-associated ancestry cluster reportedly carried fewer N-insertions than the cohort mean. The authors later linked a missense DCLRE1C variant to TCR beta V- and J-gene trimming.

Primers: 60 Vbeta forward and 13 Jbeta reverse. Some clones are missing from TCRdb's copy, which holds only in-frame ones; the method was immunoSEQ multiplex PCR. In the table there are some 150,000 clones, approximately 8.9% of which are singletons. This chain links TRBV2 with TRBJ1-4, with 9 nucleotides matching TRBD1. The sequenced material came from PBMCs. This clonotype was sampled from a woman aged 40-49 years in good health and CMV-seropositive. The CDR3 nucleotides are TGTGCCAGCCAAAGGGACAGGGAGAGGGGAAAACTGTTTTTT. Its protein product is CASQRDRERGKLFF.